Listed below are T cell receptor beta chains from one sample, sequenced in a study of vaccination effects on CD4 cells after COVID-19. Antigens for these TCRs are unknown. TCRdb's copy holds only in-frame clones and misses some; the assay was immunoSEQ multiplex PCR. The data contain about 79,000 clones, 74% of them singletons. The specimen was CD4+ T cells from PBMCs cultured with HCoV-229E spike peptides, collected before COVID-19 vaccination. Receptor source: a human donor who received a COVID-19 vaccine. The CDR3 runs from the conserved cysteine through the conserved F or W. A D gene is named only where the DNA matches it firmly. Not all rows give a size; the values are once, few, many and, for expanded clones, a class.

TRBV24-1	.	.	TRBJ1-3	TGTGCCACCAGTGGGTCCCGGGGCGACGGAAACACCATATATTTT	CATSGSRGDGNTIYF
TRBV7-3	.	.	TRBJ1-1	TGTGCCAGCAGCTTAATGGCAGGGGCGATGCACACTGAAGCTTTCTTT	CASSLMAGAMHTEAFF
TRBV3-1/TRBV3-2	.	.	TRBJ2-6	TGTGCCAGCAGCCAAGGGGGGTCTGGGGCCAACGTCCTGACTTTC	CASSQGGSGANVLTF
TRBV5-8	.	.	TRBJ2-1	TGTGCCAGCAGCTTTGGACAGATGGGATACAATGAGCAGTTCTTC	CASSFGQMGYNEQFF
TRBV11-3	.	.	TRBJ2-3	TGTGCCAGCAGCTTAAAAAAGTTCGTCGCAGGGGCCAACACAGATACGCAGTATTTT	CASSLKKFVAGANTDTQYF
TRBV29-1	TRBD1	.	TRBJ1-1	TGCAGCGTTTCCACAGGGGTGGCCACTGAAGCTTTCTTT	CSVSTGVATEAFF
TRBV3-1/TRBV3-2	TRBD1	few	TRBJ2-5	TGTGCCAGCAGCCACTCCGGGACAGGGCAGGAGACCCAGTACTTC	CASSHSGTGQETQYF
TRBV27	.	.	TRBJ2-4	TGTGCCAGCGCAGGGATAGCCAAAAACATTCAGTACTTC	CASAGIAKNIQYF
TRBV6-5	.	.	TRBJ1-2	TGTGCCAGCAGTTACCTCGTCGGGAACTATGGCTACACCTTC	CASSYLVGNYGYTF
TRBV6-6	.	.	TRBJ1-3	TGTGCCAGCAGTCCCCCGAGACCCCCTAGCTCTGGAAACACCATATATTTT	CASSPPRPPSSGNTIYF
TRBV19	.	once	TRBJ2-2	TGTGCCAGTCAGCCCACAGGGAACACCGGGGAGCTGTTTTTT	CASQPTGNTGELFF
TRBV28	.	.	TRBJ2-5	TGTGCCAGCAGTTCAGGGCAAGGACAAGAGACCCAGTACTTC	CASSSGQGQETQYF
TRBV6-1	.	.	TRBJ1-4	TGTGCCAGCAGTGAATCCACAGGAAGAAGGGAAAAACTGTTTTTT	CASSESTGRREKLFF
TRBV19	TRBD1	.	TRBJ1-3	TGTGCCACCAGAAACAGGGGTCGCTCTGGAAACACCATATATTTT	CATRNRGRSGNTIYF
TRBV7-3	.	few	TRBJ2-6	TGTGCCAGCAGCTTTACCGGGCCTGGGGCCAACGTCCTGACTTTC	CASSFTGPGANVLTF
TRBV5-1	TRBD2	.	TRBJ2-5	TGCGCCAGCAGCTTGGCCCCACTAGCGGTCCAAGAGACCCAGTACTTC	CASSLAPLAVQETQYF
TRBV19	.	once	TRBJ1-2	TGTGCCAGTAGTATTTCGCGGGGTAGTGATGGCTACACCTTC	CASSISRGSDGYTF
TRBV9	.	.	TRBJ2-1	TGTGCCAGCAGCGTAGTCGGGGTCTCCTACAATGAGCAGTTCTTC	CASSVVGVSYNEQFF
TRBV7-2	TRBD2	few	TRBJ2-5	TGTGCCAGCAGCTCTACTAGCGGGTCCGAGACCCAGTACTTC	CASSSTSGSETQYF
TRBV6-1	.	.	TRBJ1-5	TGTGCCAGCAGTGAAGCTGGGGCATATAGCAATCAGCCCCAGCATTTT	CASSEAGAYSNQPQHF
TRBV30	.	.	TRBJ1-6	TGTGCCTGGAGTGTGAGCGGGAATTCACCCCTCCACTTT	CAWSVSGNSPLHF
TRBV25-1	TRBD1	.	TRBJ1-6	TGTGCCAGCCGGGACAGCGTAAGCTCCTATAATTCACCCCTCCACTTT	CASRDSVSSYNSPLHF
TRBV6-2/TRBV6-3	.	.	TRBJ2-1	TGTGCCAGCAGTTACTCGGTGGGAAATGAGCAGTTCTTC	CASSYSVGNEQFF
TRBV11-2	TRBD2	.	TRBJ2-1	TGTGCCAGCAGCTCGGGACTAGCGGGGGGCATGACTGCGATCTTC	CASSSGLAGGMTAIF
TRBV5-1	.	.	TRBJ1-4	TGCGCCAGCAGCTTGGGGTCAGGGTTCGATGAAAAACTGTTTTTT	CASSLGSGFDEKLFF
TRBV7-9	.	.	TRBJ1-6	TGTGCCAGCAGCTTATCAGGGGAAAATTCACCCCTCCACTTT	CASSLSGENSPLHF
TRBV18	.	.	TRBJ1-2	TGTGCCAGCTCACCAGCTTGGGGACGAAGCGATGGCTACACCTTC	CASSPAWGRSDGYTF
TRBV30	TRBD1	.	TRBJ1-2	TGTGCCTGTGCTGGACAGGTCTATGGCTACACCTTC	CACAGQVYGYTF
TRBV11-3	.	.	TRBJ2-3	TGTGCCAGCAGCCCCGGGAACACAGATACGCAGTATTTT	CASSPGNTDTQYF
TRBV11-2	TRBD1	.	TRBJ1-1	TGTGCCAGCAGCAGCCGACAGGGAAACACTGAAGCTTTCTTT	CASSSRQGNTEAFF
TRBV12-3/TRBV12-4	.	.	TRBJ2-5	TGTGCCAGCAGTTTTGGAGAGACCCAGTACTTC	CASSFGETQYF
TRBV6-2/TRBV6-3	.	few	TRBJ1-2	TGTGCCAGCAGTTACTCTCAAGGCTATGGCTACACCTTC	CASSYSQGYGYTF
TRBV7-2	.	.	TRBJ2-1	TGTGCCAGCAGCACTCAGACCGGGGGGCCTCTTGAGCAGTTCTTC	CASSTQTGGPLEQFF
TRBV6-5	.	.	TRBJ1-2	TGTGCCAGCAAGAGGGGAGCTAACTATGGCTACACCTTC	CASKRGANYGYTF
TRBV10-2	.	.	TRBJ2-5	TGCGCCAGCACCGAGGGCTTTGAGACCCAGTACTTC	CASTEGFETQYF
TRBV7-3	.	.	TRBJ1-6	TGTGCCAGCAGCCCGGGGGGCAGGGGACCCCTCCACTTT	CASSPGGRGPLHF
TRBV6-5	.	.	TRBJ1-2	TGTGCCAGCAGTTTAAATAGTAACTATGGCTACACCTTC	CASSLNSNYGYTF
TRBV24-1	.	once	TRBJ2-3	TGTGCCACCAGTGTGAGGGGAGGCACAGATACGCAGTATTTT	CATSVRGGTDTQYF
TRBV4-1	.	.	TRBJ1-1	TGCGCCAGCAGCCTCAGGGGTGAGAACACTGAAGCTTTCTTT	CASSLRGENTEAFF
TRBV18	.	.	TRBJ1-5	TGTGCCAGCTCACCAGATGATCAGCCCCAGCATTTT	CASSPDDQPQHF
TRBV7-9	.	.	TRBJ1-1	TGTGCCAGCAGCCCCCAAGTAGGACAAAAAAGGAACACTGAAGCTTTCTTT	CASSPQVGQKRNTEAFF
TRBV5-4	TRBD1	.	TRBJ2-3	TGTGCCAGCAGCTCGGAGATAGGACCGGGACAGGGGGGCAATACGCAGTATTTT	CASSSEIGPGQGGNTQYF
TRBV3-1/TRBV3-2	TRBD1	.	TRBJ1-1	TGTGCCAGCAGCCAAGATGGGGACAGGGGGTGGGGAGGGGCTGAAGCTTTCTTT	CASSQDGDRGWGGAEAFF
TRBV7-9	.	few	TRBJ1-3	TGTGCCAGCACCTTAGCCCGATCGGGAAACACCATATATTTT	CASTLARSGNTIYF
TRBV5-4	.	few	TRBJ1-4	TGTGCCAGCAGCTTGAATTCCGGATTTGAAAAACTGTTTTTT	CASSLNSGFEKLFF
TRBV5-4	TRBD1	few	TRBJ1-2	TGTGCCAGCAGCTTGGGACAGGGGGACTATGGCTACACCTTC	CASSLGQGDYGYTF
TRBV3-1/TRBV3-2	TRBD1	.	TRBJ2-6	TGTGCCAGCAGCCCCATAAAGGGACAGGGGCCCGGGGCCAACGTCCTGACTTTC	CASSPIKGQGPGANVLTF
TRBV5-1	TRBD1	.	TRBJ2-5	TGCGCCAGCAGCTTGACAGGGGGCGAAGTGGAGACCCAGTACTTC	CASSLTGGEVETQYF
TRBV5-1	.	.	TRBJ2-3	TGCGCCAGCAGCACAGGACCGAATGATACGCAGTATTTT	CASSTGPNDTQYF
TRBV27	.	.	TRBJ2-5	TGTGCCAGCAGTTCCCCCTCAAGGGTAAAGGCGGGGCAAGAGACCCAGTACTTC	CASSSPSRVKAGQETQYF
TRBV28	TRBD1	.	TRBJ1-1	TGTGCCAGCAAATCCCCAGGGGGCACTGAAGCTTTCTTT	CASKSPGGTEAFF
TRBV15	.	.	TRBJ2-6	TGTGCCACCAGCAGGAGGGGGGCTGGGGCCAACGTCCTGACTTTC	CATSRRGAGANVLTF
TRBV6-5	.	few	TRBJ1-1	TGTGCCAGCAGTTACTCGCCCCGGATGAACACTGAAGCTTTCTTT	CASSYSPRMNTEAFF
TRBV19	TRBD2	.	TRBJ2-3	TGTGCCAGTAGTAATAGCGGGGGGGAGTCAGATACGCAGTATTTT	CASSNSGGESDTQYF
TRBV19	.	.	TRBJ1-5	TGTGCCAGTAGTCCAGAAAGACGGCCGAGCAATCAGCCCCAGCATTTT	CASSPERRPSNQPQHF